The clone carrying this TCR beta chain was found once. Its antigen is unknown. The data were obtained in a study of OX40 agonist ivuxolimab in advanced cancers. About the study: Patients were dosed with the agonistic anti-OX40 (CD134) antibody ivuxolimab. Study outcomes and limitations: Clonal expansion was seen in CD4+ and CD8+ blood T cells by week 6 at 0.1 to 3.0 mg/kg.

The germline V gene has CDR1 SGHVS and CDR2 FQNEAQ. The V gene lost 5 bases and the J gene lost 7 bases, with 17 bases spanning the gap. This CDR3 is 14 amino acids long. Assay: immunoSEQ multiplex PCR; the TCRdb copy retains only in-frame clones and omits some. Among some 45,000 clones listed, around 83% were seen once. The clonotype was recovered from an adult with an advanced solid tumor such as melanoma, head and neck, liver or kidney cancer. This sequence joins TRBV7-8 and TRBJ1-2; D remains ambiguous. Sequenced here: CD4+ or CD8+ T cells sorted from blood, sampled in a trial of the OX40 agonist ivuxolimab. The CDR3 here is CASSQESSWSGYTF. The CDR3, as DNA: TGTGCCAGCAGCCAAGAATCATCCTGGAGTGGCTACACCTTC.